This T cell receptor (beta chain) was captured by sequencing in a study of long-term antiretroviral therapy in people with HIV. Whole-study context: The oldest samples precede the 2015 immediate-ART recommendation by about a decade.

CDR3 length equals 13 residues. CDR1 and CDR2 from the germline V gene are MGHRA and YSYEKL. V was cut by 1 base and J by 6 bases, with 7 bases left in between. At the survey level, the v3.0 immunoSEQ assay was run. Assay: immunoSEQ multiplex PCR; the TCRdb copy retains only in-frame clones and omits some. The table includes tens of thousands of clones, around 86% detected once. Only United States sites treated participants with HIV. Study-level findings and limits: HIV repertoires spanned tighter CDR3 length ranges than controls did.

Worth noting for this clone: Its antigen is not known.

The sequence was collected from a man between 50 and 59 years old with HIV. The rearrangement uses TRBV4-1 and TRBJ1-5, with D unresolved. Sequenced material: unsorted PBMCs, taken 0.4 years after starting antiretroviral therapy. CDR3 sequence reads: CASSQAISQPQHF. In nucleotides, the CDR3 is TGCGCCAGCAGCCAAGCCATCAGTCAGCCCCAGCATTTT.